The 27 T cell receptor beta chains listed next were all sequenced from one sample in a study of blood T cell repertoires in COVID-19 (TCRdb year 2020). Library creation used the immunoSEQ multiplex PCR assay. The source is immuneACCESS, and TCRdb retained only in-frame sequences with V and J called. Part of the clones is not carried over; for the studies checked, unresolved V genes explain less than half of this, and the remainder is unexplained. This sample comprises 400,000 to 500,000 clones, 88% of them detected only once. The top ten constitute about 1.5% of the sample. The source material was PBMCs or T cells enriched from blood (not recorded which). These receptors came from a woman between 18 and 29 years old who had been exposed to COVID-19.

Concerning this clone: This specimen includes other DNA sequences encoding the same CDR3. The chain is built from TRBV24-1 and TRBJ1-2; 9 bases align to TRBD1. CDR3 size: 12 residues. V lost 9 bases and J lost 5; bases outside the gene matches: 3. CDR1 KGHDR and CDR2 SFDVKD come from the germline V gene. This chain's CDR3 is CATSGTGYGYTF. CDR3 in DNA: TGTGCCACCTCCGGGACAGGGTATGGCTACACCTTC.

This rearrangement joins TRBV18 to TRBJ1-3, with unresolved D. V was pared by 2 bases and J by 0 bases, with 11 bases between. Germline V lookup: CDR1 KGHSH, CDR2 LQKENI. The CDR3 runs to 16 residues. The DNA of the CDR3 is TGTGCCAGCTCACCATCCGGCAGACTCTCTGGAAACACCATATATTTT. Translating gives CASSPSGRLSGNTIYF.

This chain links TRBV2 with TRBJ2-7; tentative D call: TRBD2 (5 bases). The germline CDR1 and CDR2 sequences are SNHLY and FYNNEI. The CDR3 length is 15 residues. V was pared by 0 bases and J by 5 bases, with 14 bases between. The CDR3 is CASSEAVRTRDEQYF. The DNA of the CDR3 is TGTGCCAGCAGTGAAGCCGTTCGGACGCGGGACGAGCAGTACTTC.

CDR3 DNA sequence: TGTGCTAGTGGTTCGGACAGGGGAAACTATGGCTACACCTTC. This translates into CASGSDRGNYGYTF. The V gene is TRBV12-5, the J gene TRBJ1-2; 9 nucleotides match TRBD1. Trimming cost V 4 bases and J 2 bases; bases outside gene matches: 2. From germline, CDR1 is LGHNT and CDR2 FRNRAP. The CDR3 is made up of 14 amino acids.

The chain joins TRBV19 to TRBJ1-4, with D perhaps matching TRBD1 (6 bases). CDR1 and CDR2 from the germline V gene are LNHDA and SQIVND (reference sequence). The germline V and J ends were trimmed by 5 bases and 8 bases, with 15 bases remaining between them. CDR3 length: 14 amino acids. This CDR3 is CASSQFGQLEKLFF. In DNA form, the CDR3 reads TGTGCCAGTAGTCAATTTGGACAGCTGGAAAAACTGTTTTTT.

The chain couples TRBV5-1 to TRBJ1-1; D is perhaps TRBD1 (5 bases). The V and J ends lost 2 bases and 0 bases respectively, with 8 bases between them. The CDR3 totals 14 residues. Looked up from germline, CDR1 is SGHRS and CDR2 is YFSETQ. CDR3 DNA sequence: TGCGCCAGCAGCTTCGACAGCTTGAACACTGAAGCTTTCTTT. Its protein is CASSFDSLNTEAFF. Full variable domain (outside the CDR3, taken from reference TRBV5-1 and TRBJ1-1): KAGVTQTPRYLIKTRGQQVTLSCSPISGHRSVSWYQQTPGQGLQFLFEYFSETQRNKGNFPGRFSGRQFSNSRSEMNVSTLELGDSALYLCASSFDSLNTEAFFGQGTRLTVV.

This rearrangement joins TRBV28 to TRBJ1-6, with D hard to call. With 4 bases removed from V and 0 bases from J, the gap between germline ends came to 7 bases. This CDR3 comprises 15 residues. Germline V lookup: CDR1 MDHEN, CDR2 SYDVKM. The CDR3 region is CASSSQSSYNSPLHF. The DNA of the CDR3 is TGTGCCAGCAGTTCCCAGTCCTCCTATAATTCACCCCTCCACTTT.

The chain carries TRBV18 and TRBJ1-6; TRBD1 aligns across 7 bases. V shed 6 bases, J shed 10 bases, and the junction held 9 bases outside the gene matches. Germline V lookup: CDR1 KGHSH, CDR2 LQKENI. The CDR3 covers 14 residues. The CDR3 DNA reads TGTGCCAGCTCCCTGGACAGGTTCGGCTCACCCCTCCACTTT. Translation gives CASSLDRFGSPLHF.

The rearrangement joins TRBV7-9 to TRBJ1-4; D is unclear. CDR3 length equals 14 residues. V was shortened by 4 bases and J by 8 bases, with 14 bases between the two germline ends. Germline V gives CDR1 SEHNR, CDR2 FQNEAQ (reference sequence). CDR3: CASSSDPGGEKLFF. The CDR3 bases are TGTGCCAGCAGCTCGGACCCGGGCGGGGAAAAACTGTTTTTT.

The V call is TRBV30, the J call TRBJ2-7; 11 bases match TRBD2. With 8 bases clipped from V and 2 bases from J, the junction kept 2 bases outside the gene matches. The CDR3 has 12 residues. Germline-derived CDR1 and CDR2 are GTSNPN and SVGIG (reference sequence). Here the CDR3 reads CAVTSGAYEQYF. CDR3 nucleotide sequence: TGTGCCGTGACTAGCGGGGCCTACGAGCAGTACTTC.

This CDR3 reads CASSPAGGRGTQYF. The CDR3 coding sequence is TGTGCCAGCAGCCCTGCGGGAGGACGAGGGACCCAGTACTTC. The V call is TRBV11-2, the J call TRBJ2-5; 8 bases fit TRBD2. The ends lost 5 bases at V and 7 bases at J; junction bases unmatched: 9. Germline V gives CDR1 SGHAT, CDR2 FQNNGV. The CDR3 length is 14 residues.

The chain couples TRBV27 to TRBJ2-1, with 7 nucleotides matching TRBD1. Per germline, CDR1 MNHEY and CDR2 SMNVEV (reference sequence). The ends lost 5 bases at V and 3 bases at J; junction bases unmatched: 7. This CDR3 is built from 15 residues. CDR3 nucleotide sequence: TGTGCCAGCAGTCCATCGGGACAGCTCTACAATGAGCAGTTCTTC. Its protein product is CASSPSGQLYNEQFF.

This chain connects TRBV6-2 or TRBV6-3 to TRBJ2-7; D perhaps matches TRBD1 (7 bases). Trimming took off 6 bases at V and 4 bases at J, with 22 bases between the two ends. The CDR3 loop spans 16 amino acids. Germline assignment: CDR1 MNHEY and CDR2 SVGEGT. The CDR3 bases are TGTGCCAGCAGCCTTCCCGCGGGACAGATCTTTTACGAGCAGTACTTC. This translates into CASSLPAGQIFYEQYF.

This clone appeared once. This chain links TRBV18 with TRBJ2-7, with a possible D match to TRBD1 (5 bases). Trimming left V 1 base short and J 6 bases short, with 10 bases between. There are 13 residues in the CDR3. Germline V gives CDR1 KGHSH, CDR2 LQKENI. CDR3 nucleotide sequence: TGTGCCAGCTCACCACTTGGACACGGCGAGCAGTACTTC. Protein product: CASSPLGHGEQYF.

The rearrangement uses TRBV7-9 and TRBJ1-3, with D perhaps TRBD1 (6 bases). Germline V CDR1 and CDR2: SEHNR, FQNEAQ (reference sequence). The CDR3 is 13 amino acids. V dropped 8 bases and J dropped 5 bases, with 13 bases sitting between them. CDR3 loop: CASHQGSRNTIYF. Here the CDR3 DNA reads TGTGCCAGCCATCAGGGGTCGCGAAACACCATATATTTT.

The gene calls are TRBV29-1 and TRBJ1-5; unclear D gene. The CDR3 contains 14 residues. V was clipped by 4 bases and J by 4 bases, with 14 bases between them. From germline, CDR1 is SQVTM and CDR2 ANQGSEA. CDR3 in amino acids: CSVVFAEANQPQHF. The CDR3, as DNA: TGCAGCGTTGTCTTCGCGGAAGCGAATCAGCCCCAGCATTTT.

The J gene is TRBJ2-7, the V gene TRBV4-2; 7 bases agree with TRBD1. This CDR3 contains 17 residues. Germline assignment: CDR1 LGHNA and CDR2 YNFKEQ. V dropped 4 bases and J dropped 2; count of bases not matched to a gene: 14. The CDR3: CASSRNTIQGSPYEQYF. The CDR3 DNA reads as TGTGCCAGCAGCCGCAACACAATACAGGGGTCCCCCTACGAGCAGTACTTC.

J is TRBJ1-5 and V is TRBV2; 12 nucleotides align to TRBD1. Trimming cost V 5 bases and J 7 bases; bases outside gene matches: 3. The CDR3 loop spans 14 amino acids. CDR1 is SNHLY and CDR2 is FYNNEI in the germline V gene. The CDR3 nucleotides read TGTGCCAGCAGTACCGGGACAGGGGGCCAGCCCCAGCATTTT. It encodes CASSTGTGGQPQHF.

V is TRBV7-9 and J is TRBJ2-1; the match to TRBD2 covers 9 bases. After removal of 5 bases from V and 4 bases from J, the junction contained 6 bases not matched to a gene. The CDR3 sequence is 15 residues long. Germline V gene sequence: CDR1 SEHNR, CDR2 FQNEAQ (reference sequence). In DNA form, the CDR3 reads TGTGCCAGCAGCGAAAGCGGGAGGTTTTACAATGAGCAGTTCTTC. The encoded protein is CASSESGRFYNEQFF.

This sequence joins TRBV7-9 and TRBJ1-2, with TRBD1 identical over 8 bases. The V segment lost 5 bases and the J segment 14 bases; nucleotides outside the gene matches: 7. This CDR3 comprises 11 residues. Germline values: CDR1 SEHNR, CDR2 FQNEAQ (reference sequence). The CDR3 loop is CASSPDRGATF. CDR3 nucleotides: TGTGCCAGCAGCCCAGACAGGGGAGCAACCTTC.

The chain is built from TRBV7-3 and TRBJ2-1; 8 nucleotides align to TRBD2. The junction had 5 bases not matched to a gene; V was cut back by 5 bases and J by 5 bases. CDR3 length: 14 residues. Germline CDR1 reads SGHTA; CDR2 reads FQGTGA. The CDR3 DNA is TGTGCCAGCAGCAGCGGACTAGCCCACAATGAGCAGTTCTTC. Its translation: CASSSGLAHNEQFF.

The rearrangement joins TRBV2 to TRBJ1-5; D remains unclear. Germline CDR1 reads SNHLY; CDR2 reads FYNNEI. This CDR3 contains 16 residues. V lost 1 base and J 0 bases, leaving 10 bases between the germline ends. CDR3 coding DNA: TGTGCCAGCAGTGAAGGTGCGGGGTTTAGCAATCAGCCCCAGCATTTT. This gives the protein CASSEGAGFSNQPQHF.

This clone was detected only once. The chain employs TRBV28 and TRBJ2-7; D unclear. V dropped 3 bases and J dropped 0 bases, with 15 bases sitting between them. CDR3 size: 16 residues. Germline assignment: CDR1 MDHEN and CDR2 SYDVKM. In DNA, the CDR3 is TGTGCCAGCAGTTTTGGGCAGCTGTTACTCTCCTACGAGCAGTACTTC. This gives the protein CASSFGQLLLSYEQYF.

This chain connects TRBV18 to TRBJ2-2, with D tentatively TRBD2 (5 bases). Germline V gene sequence: CDR1 KGHSH, CDR2 LQKENI. V lost 3 bases and J 1 base, leaving 6 bases between the germline ends. This CDR3 region has 14 residues. The CDR3 region is CASSPGKNTGELFF. The CDR3 nucleotides are TGTGCCAGCTCACCCGGGAAGAACACCGGGGAGCTGTTTTTT.

The count of this clone is one. Different DNA sequences within this sample yield the same CDR3. The chain links TRBV6-5 to TRBJ1-3, with D unclear. The CDR3 spans 15 residues. CDR1 MNHEY and CDR2 SVGAGI come from the germline V gene. The V and J ends lost 2 bases and 0 bases respectively, with 8 bases between them. This chain's CDR3 is CASSYVSGSGNTIYF. The CDR3 DNA reads as TGTGCCAGCAGTTACGTAAGCGGCTCTGGAAACACCATATATTTT.

This clone was found a few times. The gene calls are TRBV10-1 and TRBJ1-1, with no clear D. This CDR3 comprises 14 residues. V was cut by 8 bases and J by 6 bases, with 19 bases left in between. In germline, CDR1 is WNHNN, CDR2 SYGVQD (reference sequence). CDR3 in amino acids: CASSEVLEGAEAFF. DNA for the CDR3: TGCGCCAGCTCGGAGGTTCTGGAGGGCGCTGAAGCTTTCTTT.

The chain links TRBV28 to TRBJ1-1; 8 nucleotides match TRBD1. This CDR3 is built from 17 residues. V was pared by 5 bases and J by 3 bases, with 14 bases of the junction left unmatched. Germline V CDR1 and CDR2: MDHEN, SYDVKM. CDR3 DNA: TGTGCCAGCAGTCCCTACAGGGGGATCCCTCCCGACACTGAAGCTTTCTTT. This gives the protein CASSPYRGIPPDTEAFF.